The clone carrying this T cell receptor (beta chain) was picked up a small number of times. The data originate from a study of blood T cell repertoires in COVID-19. Study-level information: From the United States, Italy and Spain came samples of acute and convalescent COVID-19. In each case, the material was cDNA or gDNA derived from T cells, B-cell-depleted T cells, or PBMCs.

The data were produced by immunoSEQ multiplex PCR, yet TCRdb's version contains in-frame clones alone and is incomplete. The sample holds about 210,000 clones, 80% seen once. The CDR3 consists of 15 residues. Sequenced sample: peripheral blood. This TCR was sampled from a human donor in a cohort sampled during active COVID-19. The chain has TRBV1 and TRBJ2-5; the DNA was not compared with TRBD2, the D call given in the table. TRBV1 is a recognized pseudogene. The CDR3 here is CTRTGVKREEETQYF. CDR3 sequence (DNA): TGCACCCGCACAGGGGTAAAGCGGGAGGAAGAGACCCAGTACTTC.